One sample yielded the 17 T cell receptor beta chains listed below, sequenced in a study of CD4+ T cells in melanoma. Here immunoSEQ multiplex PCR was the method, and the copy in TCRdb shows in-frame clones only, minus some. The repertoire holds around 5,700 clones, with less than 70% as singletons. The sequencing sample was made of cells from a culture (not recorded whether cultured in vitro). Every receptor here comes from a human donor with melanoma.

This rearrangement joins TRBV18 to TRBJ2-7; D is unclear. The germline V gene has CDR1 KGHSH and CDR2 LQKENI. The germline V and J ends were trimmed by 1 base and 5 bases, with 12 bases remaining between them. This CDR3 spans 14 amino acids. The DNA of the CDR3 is TGTGCCAGCTCACCACAGCCCGCGATCCACGAGCAGTACTTC. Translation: CASSPQPAIHEQYF.

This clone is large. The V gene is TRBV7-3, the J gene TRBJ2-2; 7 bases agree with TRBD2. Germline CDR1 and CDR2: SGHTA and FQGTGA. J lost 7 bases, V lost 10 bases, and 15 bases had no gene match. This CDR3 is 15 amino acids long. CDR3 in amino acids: CATQVASGWGGELFF. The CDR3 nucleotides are TGTGCCACCCAGGTGGCTAGCGGTTGGGGCGGGGAGCTGTTTTTT.

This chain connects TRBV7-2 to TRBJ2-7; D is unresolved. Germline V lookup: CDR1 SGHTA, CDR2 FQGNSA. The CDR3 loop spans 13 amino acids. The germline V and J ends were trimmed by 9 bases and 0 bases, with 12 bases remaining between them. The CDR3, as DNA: TGTGCCAGTGCATCGTACCGCTCCTACGAGCAGTACTTC. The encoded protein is CASASYRSYEQYF.

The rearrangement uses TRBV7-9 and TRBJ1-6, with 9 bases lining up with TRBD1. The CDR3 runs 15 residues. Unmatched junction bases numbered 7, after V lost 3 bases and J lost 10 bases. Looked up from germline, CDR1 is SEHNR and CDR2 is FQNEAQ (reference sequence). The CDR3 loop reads CASSFGDREGSPLHF. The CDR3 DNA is TGTGCCAGCAGCTTTGGGGACAGGGAGGGCTCACCCCTCCACTTT.

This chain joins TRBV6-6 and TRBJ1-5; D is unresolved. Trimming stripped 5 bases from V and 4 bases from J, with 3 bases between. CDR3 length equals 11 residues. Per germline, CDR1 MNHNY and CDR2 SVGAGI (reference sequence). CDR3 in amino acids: CASSENQPQHF. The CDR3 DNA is TGTGCCAGCAGTGAAAATCAGCCCCAGCATTTT.

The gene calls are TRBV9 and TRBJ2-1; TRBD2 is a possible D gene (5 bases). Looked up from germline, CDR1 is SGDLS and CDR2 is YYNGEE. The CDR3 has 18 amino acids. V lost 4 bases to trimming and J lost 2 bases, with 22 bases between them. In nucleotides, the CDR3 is TGTGCCAGCAGCCCCCCTGGCAGGATTAGCGTTGCCTACAATGAGCAGTTCTTC. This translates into CASSPPGRISVAYNEQFF.

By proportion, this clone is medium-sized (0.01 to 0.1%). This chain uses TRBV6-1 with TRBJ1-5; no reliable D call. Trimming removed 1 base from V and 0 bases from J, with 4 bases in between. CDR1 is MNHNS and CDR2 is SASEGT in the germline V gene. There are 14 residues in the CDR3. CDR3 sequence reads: CASSEGYSNQPQHF. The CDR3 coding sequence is TGTGCCAGCAGTGAAGGCTATAGCAATCAGCCCCAGCATTTT.

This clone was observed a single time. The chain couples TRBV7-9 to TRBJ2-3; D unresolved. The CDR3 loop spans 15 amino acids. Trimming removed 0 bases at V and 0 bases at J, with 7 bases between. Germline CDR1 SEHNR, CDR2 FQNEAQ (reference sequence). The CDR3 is CASSLAPSSTDTQYF. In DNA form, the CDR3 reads TGTGCCAGCAGCTTAGCGCCCTCTAGCACAGATACGCAGTATTTT.

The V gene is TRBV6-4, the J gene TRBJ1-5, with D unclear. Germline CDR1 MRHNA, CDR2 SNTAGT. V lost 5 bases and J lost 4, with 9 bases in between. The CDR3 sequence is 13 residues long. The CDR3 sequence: CASSPGRNQPQHF. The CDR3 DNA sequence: TGTGCCAGCAGTCCTGGGAGGAATCAGCCCCAGCATTTT.

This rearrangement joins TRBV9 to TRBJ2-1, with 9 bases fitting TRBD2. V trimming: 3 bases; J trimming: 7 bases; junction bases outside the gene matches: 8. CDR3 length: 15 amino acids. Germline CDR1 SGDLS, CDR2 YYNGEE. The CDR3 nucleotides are TGTGCCAGCAGCGCTCAGGCGGGGGGGAGGAATGAGCAGTTCTTC. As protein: CASSAQAGGRNEQFF.

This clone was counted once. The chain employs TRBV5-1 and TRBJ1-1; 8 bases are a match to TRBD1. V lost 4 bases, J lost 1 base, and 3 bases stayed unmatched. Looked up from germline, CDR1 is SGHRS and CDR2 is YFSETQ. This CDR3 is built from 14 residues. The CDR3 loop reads CASSGGQGNTEAFF. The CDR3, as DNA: TGCGCCAGCAGCGGAGGACAGGGGAACACTGAAGCTTTCTTT.

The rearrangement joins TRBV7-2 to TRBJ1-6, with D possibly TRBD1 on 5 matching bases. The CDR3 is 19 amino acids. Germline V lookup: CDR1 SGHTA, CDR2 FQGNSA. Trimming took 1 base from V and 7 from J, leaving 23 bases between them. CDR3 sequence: CASSLGGYGQRRRNSPLHF. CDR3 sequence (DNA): TGTGCCAGCAGCTTAGGGGGCTACGGACAACGGCGTAGGAATTCACCCCTCCACTTT.

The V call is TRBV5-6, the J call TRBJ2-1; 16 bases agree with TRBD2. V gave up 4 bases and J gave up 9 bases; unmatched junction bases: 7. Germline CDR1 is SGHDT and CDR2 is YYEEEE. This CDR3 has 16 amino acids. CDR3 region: CASSLGLAGGPGEQFF. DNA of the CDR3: TGTGCCAGCAGCCTGGGACTAGCGGGGGGGCCAGGTGAGCAGTTCTTC.

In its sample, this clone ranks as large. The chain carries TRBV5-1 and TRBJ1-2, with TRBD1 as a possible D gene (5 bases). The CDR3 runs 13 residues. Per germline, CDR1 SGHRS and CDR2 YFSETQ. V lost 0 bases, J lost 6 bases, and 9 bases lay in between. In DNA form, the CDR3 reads TGCGCCAGCAGCTTGGCCGAAGGGGATGGCTACACCTTC. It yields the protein CASSLAEGDGYTF.

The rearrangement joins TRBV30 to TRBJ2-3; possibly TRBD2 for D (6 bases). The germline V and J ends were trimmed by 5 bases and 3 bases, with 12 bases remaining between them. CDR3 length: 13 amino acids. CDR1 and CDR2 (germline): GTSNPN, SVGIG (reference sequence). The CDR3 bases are TGTGCCTGGCGGGCGCGGGGAACAGATACGCAGTATTTT. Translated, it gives CAWRARGTDTQYF. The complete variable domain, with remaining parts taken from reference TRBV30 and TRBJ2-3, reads SQTIHQWPATLVQPVGSPLSLECTVEGTSNPNLYWYRQAAGRGLQLLFYSVGIGQISSEVPQNLSASRPQDRQFILSSKKLLLSDSGFYLCAWRARGTDTQYFGPGTRLTVL.

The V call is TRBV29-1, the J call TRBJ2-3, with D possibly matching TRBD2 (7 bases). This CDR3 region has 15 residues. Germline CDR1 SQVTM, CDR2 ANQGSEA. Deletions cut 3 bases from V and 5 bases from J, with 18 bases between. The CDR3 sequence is CSVESFGGAGDTQYF. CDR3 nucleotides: TGCAGCGTTGAGTCTTTTGGGGGGGCCGGAGATACGCAGTATTTT.

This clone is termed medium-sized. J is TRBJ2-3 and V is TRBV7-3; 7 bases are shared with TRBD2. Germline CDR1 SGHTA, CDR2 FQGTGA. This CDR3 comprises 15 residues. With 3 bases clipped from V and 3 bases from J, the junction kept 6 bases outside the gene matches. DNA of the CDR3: TGTGCCAGCAGCTTTACGGGGGGAGGAACAGATACGCAGTATTTT. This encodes CASSFTGGGTDTQYF.